This note documents a single T cell receptor beta chain sequence. The antigen it recognizes is unknown. Qualities for individual bases were not recorded, and no much larger clone is one base off. Participants in the prospective study were enrolled through a virtual design, were aged about 18 to 100 years, and lived in 24 United States geographic areas. To assign participants to cohorts, the prospective study relied on clinical history that participants themselves reported in a screening survey and a study questionnaire. Mobile phlebotomists in the prospective study collected whole blood, serum and a nasopharyngeal or oropharyngeal swab from every participant. Participants in the prospective study had the option to provide additional blood draws and questionnaires over a 2-month period. Prospective study blood samples were shipped either frozen or at room temperature before DNA extraction. This entry comes from a study of blood T cell repertoires in COVID-19 (dated by TCRdb to the early 2020s). Turning to the overall study: Samples covering the acute and convalescent phases of COVID-19 were provided by collaborators in the United States, Italy and Spain. The material from the prospective study consisted of cDNA or gDNA derived from T cells, B-cell-depleted T cells, or PBMCs. The dataset comprised deeply sampled blood TCRbeta repertoires from subjects exposed to, actively infected with, or recovered from COVID-19. The repertoires were released in a freely available public database intended as a resource for research on the immune response to SARS-CoV-2. The samples were drawn from two sources: the first 160 participants of the ongoing ImmuneRACE study, and over 1,000 subjects contributed by 6 global collaborators. A de-identified subject ID, COVID-19 status, age in years and sex were almost always included in the sample metadata. HLA class I and class II types, where available, came from metadata supplied by the sample provider rather than from assay-based typing.

There are 13 amino acids in the CDR3, from cysteine to phenylalanine inclusive. Just CDR3 DNA is preserved here, 39 bases in frame from base 1. Germline trimming: 8 bases from V, 0 bases from J; junction bases outside gene matches: 6. The germline V gene specifies SQVTM as CDR1 and ANQGSEA as CDR2. TCRbeta CDR3 regions were amplified from genomic DNA by means of the immunoSEQ Assay, a bias-controlled multiplex PCR. The study's own analysis went as follows. Nucleated cell counts per sample were estimated from amplification of reference gene primers within the assay. Sequence reads were collapsed and filtered to measure the absolute abundance of every unique TCRbeta CDR3 rearrangement. For each sample, productive Simpson clonality was calculated by taking the square root of Simpson's diversity index across productive rearrangements. TCRdb took over this immuneACCESS table, retaining in-frame rearrangements with V and J assigned. Such tables are incomplete; in checked studies, under half of the missing clones stem from an unresolved V gene, and the remainder is unexplained. V, J and clone size are those of that table, while D and trimming were read from the DNA. The sample contains about 400,000 clones, roughly 88% of them found a single time. The ten largest account for more than 2% of the sample.

Broad study findings and their caveats: The quantity of clinical and demographic metadata differed by source and by participant and was supplied without curation.

Material for sequencing was PBMCs or T cells enriched from blood (not recorded which). The receptor comes from a woman in her thirties or forties with acute COVID-19. The sequence joins TRBV29-1 to TRBJ1-1; 7 of the junction bases match TRBD1. In nucleotide form, the sequence is TGCAGCACCCGACAGGGATTGAACACTGAAGCTTTCTTT. It specifies CSTRQGLNTEAFF.